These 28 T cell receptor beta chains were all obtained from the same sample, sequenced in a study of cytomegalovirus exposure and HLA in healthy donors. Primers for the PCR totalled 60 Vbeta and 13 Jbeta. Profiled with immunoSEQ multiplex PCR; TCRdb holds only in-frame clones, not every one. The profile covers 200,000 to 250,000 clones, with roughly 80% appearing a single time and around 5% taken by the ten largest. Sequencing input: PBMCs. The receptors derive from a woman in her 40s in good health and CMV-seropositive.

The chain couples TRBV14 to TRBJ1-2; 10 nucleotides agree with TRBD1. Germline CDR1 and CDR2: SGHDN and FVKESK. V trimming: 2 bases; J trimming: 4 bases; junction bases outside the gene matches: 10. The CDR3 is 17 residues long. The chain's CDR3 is CASSQMTGGRLSYGYTF. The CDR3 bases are TGTGCCAGCAGCCAAATGACAGGGGGCCGGTTATCCTATGGCTACACCTTC. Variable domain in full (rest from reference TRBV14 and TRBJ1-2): EAGVTQFPSHSVIEKGQTVTLRCDPISGHDNLYWYRRVMGKEIKFLLHFVKESKQDESGMPNNRFLAERTGGTYSTLKVQPAELEDSGVYFCASSQMTGGRLSYGYTFGSGTRLTVV.

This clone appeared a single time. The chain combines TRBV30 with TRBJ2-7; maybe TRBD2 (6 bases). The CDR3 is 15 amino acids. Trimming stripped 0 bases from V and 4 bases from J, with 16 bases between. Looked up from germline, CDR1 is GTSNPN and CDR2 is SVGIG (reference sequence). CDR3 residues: CAWSVLGGAAYEQYF. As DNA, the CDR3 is TGTGCCTGGAGTGTACTAGGAGGGGCTGCGTACGAGCAGTACTTC.

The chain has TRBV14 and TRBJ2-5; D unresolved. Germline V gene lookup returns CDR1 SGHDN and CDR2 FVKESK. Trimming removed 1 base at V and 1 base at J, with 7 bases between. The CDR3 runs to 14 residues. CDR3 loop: CASSQGALQETQYF. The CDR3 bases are TGTGCCAGCAGCCAAGGGGCTCTCCAAGAGACCCAGTACTTC.

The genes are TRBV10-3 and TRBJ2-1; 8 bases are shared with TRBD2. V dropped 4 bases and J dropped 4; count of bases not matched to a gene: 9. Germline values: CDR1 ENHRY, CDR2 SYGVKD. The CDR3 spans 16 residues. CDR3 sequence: CAISASLADFYNEQFF. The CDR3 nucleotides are TGTGCCATCAGTGCGTCACTAGCGGATTTTTACAATGAGCAGTTCTTC.

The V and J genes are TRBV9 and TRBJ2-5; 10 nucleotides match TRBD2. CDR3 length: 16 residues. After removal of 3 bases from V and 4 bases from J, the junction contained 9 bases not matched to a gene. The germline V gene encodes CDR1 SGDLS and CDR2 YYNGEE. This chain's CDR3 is CASSGGSGGEIETQYF. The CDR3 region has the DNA TGTGCCAGCAGCGGGGGAAGCGGGGGGGAAATAGAGACCCAGTACTTC.

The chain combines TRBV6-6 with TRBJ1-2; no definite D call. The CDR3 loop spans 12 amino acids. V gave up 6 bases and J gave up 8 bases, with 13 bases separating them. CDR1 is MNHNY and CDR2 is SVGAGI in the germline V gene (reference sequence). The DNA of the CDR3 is TGTGCCAGCAGAGCCACGGAGGAGGGCTACACCTTC. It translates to CASRATEEGYTF.

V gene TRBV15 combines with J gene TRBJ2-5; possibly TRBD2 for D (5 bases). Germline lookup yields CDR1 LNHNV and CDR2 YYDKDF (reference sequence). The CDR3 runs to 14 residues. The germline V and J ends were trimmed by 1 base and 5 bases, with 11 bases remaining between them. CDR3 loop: CATSRGEPGETQYF. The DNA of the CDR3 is TGTGCCACCAGCAGAGGAGAGCCGGGGGAGACCCAGTACTTC.

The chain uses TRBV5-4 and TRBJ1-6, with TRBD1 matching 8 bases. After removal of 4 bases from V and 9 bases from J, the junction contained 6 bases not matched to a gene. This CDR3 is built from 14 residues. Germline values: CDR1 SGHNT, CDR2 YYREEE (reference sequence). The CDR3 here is CASSPGTGRSPLHF. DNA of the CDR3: TGTGCCAGCAGCCCCGGGACAGGCCGTTCACCCCTCCACTTT. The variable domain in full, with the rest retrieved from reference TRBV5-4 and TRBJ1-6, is ETGVTQSPTHLIKTRGQQVTLRCSSQSGHNTVSWYQQALGQGPQFIFQYYREEENGRGNFPPRFSGLQFPNYSSELNVNALELDDSALYLCASSPGTGRSPLHFGNGTRLTVT.

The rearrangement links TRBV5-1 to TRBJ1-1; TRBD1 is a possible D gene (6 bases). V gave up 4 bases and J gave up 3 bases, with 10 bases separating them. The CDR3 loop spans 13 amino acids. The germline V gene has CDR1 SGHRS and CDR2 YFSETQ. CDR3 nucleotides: TGCGCCAGCAGCACCGGACAGTACACTGAAGCTTTCTTT. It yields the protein CASSTGQYTEAFF.

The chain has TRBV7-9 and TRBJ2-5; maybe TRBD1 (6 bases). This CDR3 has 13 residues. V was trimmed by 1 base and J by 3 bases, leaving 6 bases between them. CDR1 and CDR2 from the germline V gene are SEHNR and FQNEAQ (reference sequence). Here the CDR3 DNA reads TGTGCCAGCAGCTTAGACAGGGAAGAGACCCAGTACTTC. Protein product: CASSLDREETQYF. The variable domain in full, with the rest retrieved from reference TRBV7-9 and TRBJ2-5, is DTGVSQNPRHKITKRGQNVTFRCDPISEHNRLYWYRQTLGQGPEFLTYFQNEAQLEKSRLLSDRFSAERPKGSFSTLEIQRTEQGDSAMYLCASSLDREETQYFGPGTRLLVL.

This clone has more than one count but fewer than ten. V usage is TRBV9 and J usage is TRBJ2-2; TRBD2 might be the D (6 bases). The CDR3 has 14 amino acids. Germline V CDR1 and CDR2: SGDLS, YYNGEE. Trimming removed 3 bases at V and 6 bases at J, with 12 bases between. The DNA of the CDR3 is TGTGCCAGCAGCGCTGGGGGAGGAGCCGGGGAGCTGTTTTTT. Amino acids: CASSAGGGAGELFF.

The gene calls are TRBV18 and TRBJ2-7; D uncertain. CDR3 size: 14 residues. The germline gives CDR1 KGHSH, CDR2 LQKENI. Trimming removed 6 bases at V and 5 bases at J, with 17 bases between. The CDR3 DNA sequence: TGTGCCAGCTCCCCTCTCCCCAGTCGGGACGAGCAGTACTTC. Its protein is CASSPLPSRDEQYF.

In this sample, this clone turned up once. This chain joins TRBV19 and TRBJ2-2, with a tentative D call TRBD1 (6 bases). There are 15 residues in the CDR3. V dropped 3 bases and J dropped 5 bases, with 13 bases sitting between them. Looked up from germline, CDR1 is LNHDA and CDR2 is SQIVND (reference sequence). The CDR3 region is CASSIPGTGTGELFF. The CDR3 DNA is TGTGCCAGTAGTATCCCAGGAACAGGGACCGGGGAGCTGTTTTTT.

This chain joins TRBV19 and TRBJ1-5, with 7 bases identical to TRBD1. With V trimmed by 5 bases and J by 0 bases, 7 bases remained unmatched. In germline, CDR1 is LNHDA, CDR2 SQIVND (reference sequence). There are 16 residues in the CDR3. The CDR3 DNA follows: TGTGCCAGTAGTTCCTCGACAGGGTATAGCAATCAGCCCCAGCATTTT. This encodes CASSSSTGYSNQPQHF.

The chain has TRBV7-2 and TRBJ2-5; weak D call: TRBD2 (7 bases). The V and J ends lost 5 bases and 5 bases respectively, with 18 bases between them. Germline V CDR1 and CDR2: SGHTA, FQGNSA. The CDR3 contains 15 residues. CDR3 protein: CASSVNRGGRETQYF. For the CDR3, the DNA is TGTGCCAGCAGCGTCAATAGGGGGGGCCGGGAGACCCAGTACTTC.

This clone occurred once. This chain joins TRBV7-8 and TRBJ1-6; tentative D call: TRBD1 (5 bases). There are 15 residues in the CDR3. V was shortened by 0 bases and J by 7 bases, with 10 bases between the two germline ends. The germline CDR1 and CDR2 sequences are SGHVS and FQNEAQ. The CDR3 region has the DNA TGTGCCAGCAGCTTAGCAGGGGCTAAAAATTCACCCCTCCACTTT. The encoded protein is CASSLAGAKNSPLHF.

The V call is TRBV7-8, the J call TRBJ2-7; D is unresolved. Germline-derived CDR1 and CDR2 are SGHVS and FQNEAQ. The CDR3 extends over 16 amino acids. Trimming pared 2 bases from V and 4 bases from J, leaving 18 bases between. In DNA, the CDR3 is TGTGCCAGCAGCTTACCCACACCTCGGAGTGCTTACGAGCAGTACTTC. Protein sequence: CASSLPTPRSAYEQYF.

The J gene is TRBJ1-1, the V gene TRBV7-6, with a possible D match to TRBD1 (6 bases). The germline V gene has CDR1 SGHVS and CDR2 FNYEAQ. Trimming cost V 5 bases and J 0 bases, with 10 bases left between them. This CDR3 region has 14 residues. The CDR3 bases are TGTGCCAGCAGCCGACAGGAATTGAACACTGAAGCTTTCTTT. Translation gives CASSRQELNTEAFF.

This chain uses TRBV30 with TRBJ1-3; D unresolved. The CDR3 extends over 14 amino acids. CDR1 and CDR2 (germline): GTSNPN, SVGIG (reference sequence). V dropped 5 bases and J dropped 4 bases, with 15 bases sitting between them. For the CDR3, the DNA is TGTGCCTGGTTACCCCCGAGACTAGGAAACACCATATATTTT. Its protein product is CAWLPPRLGNTIYF.

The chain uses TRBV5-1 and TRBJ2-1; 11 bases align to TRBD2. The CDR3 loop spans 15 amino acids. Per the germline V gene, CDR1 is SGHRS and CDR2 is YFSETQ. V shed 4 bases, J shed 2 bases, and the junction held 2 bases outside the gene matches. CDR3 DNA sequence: TGCGCCAGCAGCCTGGGACTAGCGGCCTACAATGAGCAGTTCTTC. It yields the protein CASSLGLAAYNEQFF.

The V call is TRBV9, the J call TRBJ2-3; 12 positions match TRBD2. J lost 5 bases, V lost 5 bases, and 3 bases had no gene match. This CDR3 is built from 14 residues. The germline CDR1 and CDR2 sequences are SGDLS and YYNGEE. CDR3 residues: CASRTSGSGDTQYF. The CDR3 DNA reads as TGTGCCAGCAGGACTAGCGGGAGCGGAGATACGCAGTATTTT.

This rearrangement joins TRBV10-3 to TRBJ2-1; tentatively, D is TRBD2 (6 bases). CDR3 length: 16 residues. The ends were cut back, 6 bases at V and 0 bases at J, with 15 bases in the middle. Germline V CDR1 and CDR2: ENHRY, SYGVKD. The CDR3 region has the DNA TGTGCCATCAGCTCAAGTATAGCGGACTCCTACAATGAGCAGTTCTTC. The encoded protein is CAISSSIADSYNEQFF.

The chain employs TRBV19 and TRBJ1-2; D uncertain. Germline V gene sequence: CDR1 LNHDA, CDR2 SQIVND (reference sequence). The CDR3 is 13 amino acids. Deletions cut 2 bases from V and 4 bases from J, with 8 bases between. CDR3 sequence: CASSIITGYGYTF. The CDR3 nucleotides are TGTGCCAGTAGTATAATAACGGGCTATGGCTACACCTTC.

The CDR3 protein is CASSQVPSGREMAKNIQYF. CDR3 in DNA: TGCGCCAGCAGCCAAGTGCCTAGCGGGAGGGAGATGGCCAAAAACATTCAGTACTTC. V and J are TRBV4-1 and TRBJ2-4; TRBD2 aligns across 12 bases. V lost 1 base to trimming and J lost 1 base; unmatched junction nucleotides: 8. The germline gives CDR1 MGHRA, CDR2 YSYEKL. This CDR3 spans 19 amino acids.

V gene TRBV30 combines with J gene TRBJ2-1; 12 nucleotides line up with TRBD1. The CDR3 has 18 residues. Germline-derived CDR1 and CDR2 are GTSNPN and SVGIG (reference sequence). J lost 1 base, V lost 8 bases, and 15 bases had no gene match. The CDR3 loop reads CAGNTGTGGGNSYNEQFF. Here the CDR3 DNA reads TGTGCCGGAAACACCGGGACAGGGGGCGGGAATTCCTACAATGAGCAGTTCTTC.

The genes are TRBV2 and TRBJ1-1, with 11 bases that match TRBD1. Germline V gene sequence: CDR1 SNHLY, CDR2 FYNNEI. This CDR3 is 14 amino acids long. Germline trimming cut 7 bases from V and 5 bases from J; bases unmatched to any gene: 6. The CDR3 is CASIWTGGFTEAFF. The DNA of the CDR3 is TGTGCCAGCATATGGACAGGGGGCTTTACTGAAGCTTTCTTT.

CDR3 bases: TGTGCCAGCAGCCTCGGACAGGGGGCCTACGAGCAGTACTTC. As protein: CASSLGQGAYEQYF. The V call is TRBV2, the J call TRBJ2-5, with 10 bases that match TRBD1. Matching the DNA end better, TRBJ2-7 makes the J call doubtful. The CDR3 runs 14 residues. CDR1 and CDR2 from the germline V gene are SNHLY and FYNNEI.

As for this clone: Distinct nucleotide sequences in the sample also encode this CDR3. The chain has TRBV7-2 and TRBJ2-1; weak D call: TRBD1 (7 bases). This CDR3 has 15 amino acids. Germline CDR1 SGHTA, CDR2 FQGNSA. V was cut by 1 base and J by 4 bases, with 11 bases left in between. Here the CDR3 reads CASSLGQGGYNEQFF. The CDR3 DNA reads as TGTGCCAGCAGCTTAGGCCAGGGGGGTTACAATGAGCAGTTCTTC.